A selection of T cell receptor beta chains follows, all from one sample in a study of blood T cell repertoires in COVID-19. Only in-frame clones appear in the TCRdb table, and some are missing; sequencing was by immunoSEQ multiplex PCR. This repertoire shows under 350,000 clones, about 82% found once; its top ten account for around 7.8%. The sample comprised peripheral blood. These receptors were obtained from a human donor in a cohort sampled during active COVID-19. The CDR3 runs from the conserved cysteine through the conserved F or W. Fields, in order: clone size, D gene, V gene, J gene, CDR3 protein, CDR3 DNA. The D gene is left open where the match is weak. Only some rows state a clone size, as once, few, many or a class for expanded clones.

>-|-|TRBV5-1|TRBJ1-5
CASSPDSLNQPQHF
TGCGCCAGCAGCCCGGACAGCCTCAATCAGCCCCAGCATTTT
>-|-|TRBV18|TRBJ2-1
CASSPDSSYNEQFF
TGTGCCAGCTCACCGGACAGCTCCTACAATGAGCAGTTCTTC
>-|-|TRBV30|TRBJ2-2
CAWDRSGGELFF
TGTGCCTGGGACAGGAGCGGCGGGGAGCTGTTTTTT
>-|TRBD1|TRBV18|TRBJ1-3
CASSPLGQSGSGNTIYF
TGTGCCAGTTCGCCCCTGGGACAGTCGGGCTCTGGAAACACCATATATTTT
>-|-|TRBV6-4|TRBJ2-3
CASSEGLGGVNTQYF
TGTGCCAGCAGTGAGGGCTTAGGGGGTGTGAATACGCAGTATTTT
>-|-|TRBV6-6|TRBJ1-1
CASSTLGNTEAFF
TGTGCCAGCAGTACACTAGGGAACACTGAAGCTTTCTTT
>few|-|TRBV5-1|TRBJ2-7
CASSVDRRSYEQYF
TGCGCCAGCAGCGTTGACAGGCGATCCTACGAGCAGTACTTC
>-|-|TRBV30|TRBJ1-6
CAWTRSGGSYNSPLHF
TGTGCCTGGACTCGGAGTGGGGGGTCCTATAATTCACCCCTCCACTTT
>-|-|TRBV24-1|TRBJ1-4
CATSGGGSGEEKLFF
TGTGCCACCAGTGGGGGAGGTTCCGGGGAGGAAAAACTGTTTTTT
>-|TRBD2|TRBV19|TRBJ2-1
CASSVIAGGPNEQFF
TGTGCCAGTAGTGTAATAGCGGGGGGGCCCAATGAGCAGTTCTTC
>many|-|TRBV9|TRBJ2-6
CASSGDRLGANVLTF
TGTGCCAGCAGCGGAGACAGGTTGGGGGCCAACGTCCTGACTTTC
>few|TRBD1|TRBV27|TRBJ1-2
CASSFLTGGLANYGYTF
TGTGCCAGCAGTTTCTTGACAGGGGGGTTGGCTAACTATGGCTACACCTTC
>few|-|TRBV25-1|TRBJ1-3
CASLGAGNTIYF
TGTGCCAGCCTAGGGGCTGGAAACACCATATATTTT
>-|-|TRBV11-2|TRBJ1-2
CASSLEQGPYYGYTF
TGTGCCAGCAGCTTAGAGCAGGGGCCCTACTATGGCTACACCTTC
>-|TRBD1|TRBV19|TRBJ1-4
CASRAGQGMANEKLFF
TGTGCCAGTAGGGCGGGACAGGGAATGGCTAATGAAAAACTGTTTTTT
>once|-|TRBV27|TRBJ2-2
CASSSSGAGTGELFF
TGTGCCAGCAGTTCGTCAGGGGCAGGGACCGGGGAGCTGTTTTTT